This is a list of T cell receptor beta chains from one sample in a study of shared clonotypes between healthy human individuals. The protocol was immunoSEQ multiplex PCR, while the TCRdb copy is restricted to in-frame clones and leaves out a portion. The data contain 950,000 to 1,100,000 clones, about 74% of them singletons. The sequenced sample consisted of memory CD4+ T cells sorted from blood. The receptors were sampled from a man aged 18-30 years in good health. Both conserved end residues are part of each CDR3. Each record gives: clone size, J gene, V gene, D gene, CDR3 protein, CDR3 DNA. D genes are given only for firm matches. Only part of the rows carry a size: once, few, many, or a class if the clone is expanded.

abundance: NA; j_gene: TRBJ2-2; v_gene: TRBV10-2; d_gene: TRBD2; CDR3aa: CASKPSGGNTGELFF; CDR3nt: TGCGCCAGCAAACCTAGCGGGGGTAACACCGGGGAGCTGTTTTTT
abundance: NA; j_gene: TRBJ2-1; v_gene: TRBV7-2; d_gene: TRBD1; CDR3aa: CASRQTGFGSEQFF; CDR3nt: TGTGCCAGCAGACAGACAGGGTTTGGCAGTGAGCAGTTCTTC
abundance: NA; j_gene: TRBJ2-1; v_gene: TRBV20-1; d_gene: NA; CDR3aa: CSATTSDIQFF; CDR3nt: TGCAGTGCGACGACATCCGACATCCAGTTCTTC
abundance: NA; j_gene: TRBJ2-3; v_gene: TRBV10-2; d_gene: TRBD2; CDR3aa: CASSESLRLAGGDTQYF; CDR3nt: TGCGCCAGCAGTGAGTCGCTTCGGCTAGCGGGAGGGGATACGCAGTATTTT
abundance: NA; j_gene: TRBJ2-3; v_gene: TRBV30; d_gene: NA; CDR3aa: CAWSGDGALGDTQYF; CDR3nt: TGTGCCTGGAGTGGCGACGGAGCCCTGGGAGATACGCAGTATTTT
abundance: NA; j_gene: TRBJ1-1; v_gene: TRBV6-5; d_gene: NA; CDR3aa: CASSPRTANTEAFF; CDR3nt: TGTGCCAGCAGTCCGAGGACAGCGAACACTGAAGCTTTCTTT
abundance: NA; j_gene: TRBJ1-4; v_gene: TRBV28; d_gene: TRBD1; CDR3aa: CASSSSPGQGGGEKLFF; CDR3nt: TGTGCCAGCAGTTCGTCCCCGGGACAGGGCGGTGGGGAAAAACTGTTTTTT
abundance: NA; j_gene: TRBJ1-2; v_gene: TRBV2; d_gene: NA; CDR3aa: CASSADTISNYGYTF; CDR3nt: TGTGCCAGCAGCGCCGACACAATTTCTAACTATGGCTACACCTTC
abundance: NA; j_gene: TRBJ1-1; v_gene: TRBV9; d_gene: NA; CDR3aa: CASSSLMNTEAFF; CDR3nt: TGTGCCAGCAGCTCGCTTATGAACACTGAAGCTTTCTTT
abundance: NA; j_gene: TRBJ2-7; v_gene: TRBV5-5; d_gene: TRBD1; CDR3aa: CASSLTGGSTYEQYF; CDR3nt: TGTGCCAGCAGCTTGACAGGGGGCAGTACCTACGAGCAGTACTTC
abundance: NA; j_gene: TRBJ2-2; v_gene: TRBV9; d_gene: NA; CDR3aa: CASSVADQNTGELFF; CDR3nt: TGTGCCAGCAGCGTGGCCGACCAGAACACCGGGGAGCTGTTTTTT
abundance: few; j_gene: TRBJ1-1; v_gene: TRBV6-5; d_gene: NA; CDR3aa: CASSYSTGGTEAFF; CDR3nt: TGTGCCAGCAGTTACTCGACGGGGGGCACTGAAGCTTTCTTT
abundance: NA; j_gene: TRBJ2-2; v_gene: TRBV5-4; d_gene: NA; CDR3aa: CASSTNTGELFF; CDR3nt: TGTGCCAGCAGTACCAACACCGGGGAGCTGTTTTTT
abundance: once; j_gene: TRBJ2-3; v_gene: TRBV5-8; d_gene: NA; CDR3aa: CASSLAAGALNTPQYF; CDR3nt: TGTGCCAGCAGCTTGGCGGCGGGGGCCCTCAATACCCCGCAGTATTTT
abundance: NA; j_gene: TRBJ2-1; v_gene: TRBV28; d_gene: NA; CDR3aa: CASSRNYNEQFF; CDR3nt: TGTGCCAGCAGCCGTAATTACAATGAGCAGTTCTTC
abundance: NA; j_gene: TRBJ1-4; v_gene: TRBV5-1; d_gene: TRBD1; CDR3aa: CASRETGGEKLFF; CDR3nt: TGCGCCAGCAGAGAGACAGGGGGAGAAAAACTGTTTTTT